This T cell receptor (beta chain) was documented in a study of identical twins. This clonotype was detected a few times. The antigen is unknown. Study-wide points: Out-of-frame sharing of TCR alpha in monozygotic twins was underestimated by models. Cord blood beta clonotypes present at high abundance carried fewer insertions; no such pattern appeared in memory repertoires. Invariant MAIT and iNKT cells may have partly biased zero-insertion analyses.

Trimming stripped 6 bases from V and 5 bases from J, with 13 bases between. This CDR3 region has 13 residues. Germline V gene data show CDR1 as MNHNY and CDR2 as SVGAGI (reference sequence). TCRdb re-called the 5' RACE reads with MiXCR, one entry per CDR3 protein. The data show 600,000 to 850,000 distinct CDR3 sequences, 15% to 20% seen once. The sample was also linked to a second study, of T cells expressing NK-cell markers. That work contributes: Sorted T-cell subsets CD3+CD56+NKG2C+, CD3+CD56+NKG2C- and CD3+CD56-NKG2C+ were TCR beta-sequenced.

The gene calls are TRBV6-6 and TRBJ1-1; D unresolved. This TCR was sampled from a woman aged 18-30 years in good health. Sequenced input: PBMCs. In nucleotides, the CDR3 is TGTGCCAGCAGCAGACATCCGGGAACTGAAGCTTTCTTT. It encodes CASSRHPGTEAFF.